This is a list of T cell receptor beta chains from one sample in a study of cytomegalovirus exposure and HLA in healthy donors. The data were produced by immunoSEQ multiplex PCR, yet TCRdb's version contains in-frame clones alone and is incomplete. This sample has 250,000 or so clones, with 85% to 90% found just once. The sequencing sample was made of PBMCs. All receptors come from a young woman in good health and CMV-seronegative. CDR3s include the opening cysteine and the closing phenylalanine or tryptophan. D genes are given only for firm matches. Only part of the rows carry a size: once, few, many, or a class if the clone is expanded.

V	J	D	size	DNA	CDR3
TRBV13	TRBJ2-1	NA	NA	TGTGCCAGCAGCGAGACAGTGGGGGCGTGGGTCCTTCAGGGTGAGCAGTTCTTC	CASSETVGAWVLQGEQFF
TRBV5-8	TRBJ2-5	TRBD1	NA	TGTGCCAGCACCGGCGGTGCAGGGGGCTCGGCAAGAGAGACCCAGTACTTC	CASTGGAGGSARETQYF
TRBV6-1	TRBJ2-1	TRBD1	once	TGTGCCAGCAGTGAAAATTGGGTGGAAACAGGGGACTACAATGAGCAGTTCTTC	CASSENWVETGDYNEQFF
TRBV6-5	TRBJ1-1	NA	NA	TGTGCCAGCAGTTACCTGGGAGGGAGTGCCGCTGAAGCTTTCTTT	CASSYLGGSAAEAFF
TRBV6-1	TRBJ2-1	TRBD2	NA	TGTGCCAGCAGTGTATATAGCGGGGGGGTATACAATGAGCAGTTCTTC	CASSVYSGGVYNEQFF
TRBV7-8	TRBJ2-3	TRBD2	NA	TGTGCCAGCAGCTTAGCGCTAGCGGGTAGCACAGATACGCAGTATTTT	CASSLALAGSTDTQYF
TRBV2	TRBJ2-3	TRBD1	NA	TGTGCCAGCAGTGAAGTGGGACAGGGGGCAGATACGCAGTATTTT	CASSEVGQGADTQYF
TRBV23-1	TRBJ2-7	NA	NA	TGCGCCAGCAGTCAACCAGGACAGCCTTGGCGCTACGAGCAGTACTTC	CASSQPGQPWRYEQYF
TRBV7-7	TRBJ2-1	NA	NA	TGTGCTAGCAGCCCCCGCCCCCGTCCGAGAGACAATGAGCAGTTCTTC	CASSPRPRPRDNEQFF
TRBV5-1	TRBJ1-2	TRBD1	NA	TGCGCCAGCAGCTTGGGCCCTGGACAGGGGGACTATGGCTACACCTTC	CASSLGPGQGDYGYTF
TRBV7-6	TRBJ2-3	TRBD1	NA	TGTGCCAGCAGCACGGGACAGGATTTCCCCACAGATACGCAGTATTTT	CASSTGQDFPTDTQYF
TRBV20-1	TRBJ1-1	NA	NA	TGCAGTGCTAGATTGAGCGAAGCTTTCTTT	CSARLSEAFF
TRBV4-3	TRBJ1-4	NA	NA	TGCGCCAGCAGCCAAGATGGGCCGACAACTAATGAAAAACTGTTTTTT	CASSQDGPTTNEKLFF
TRBV7-9	TRBJ1-1	NA	NA	TGTGCCAGCAGCAAGACAGAAATGAACACTGAAGCTTTCTTT	CASSKTEMNTEAFF
TRBV7-9	TRBJ1-2	NA	NA	TGTGCCAGCAGCTCAGACAGGTTGAGATCTAACTATGGCTACACCTTC	CASSSDRLRSNYGYTF
TRBV2	TRBJ2-3	TRBD2	NA	TGTGCCAGCAGTGGACGACTAGCGGGGGTTACAGATACGCAGTATTTT	CASSGRLAGVTDTQYF
TRBV27	TRBJ2-4	NA	once	TGTGCCAGCAGTTTAATGGTGCGGTCGTCTCGACTTAGAATAGCCAAAAACATTCAGTACTTC	CASSLMVRSSRLRIAKNIQYF
TRBV19	TRBJ2-2	TRBD1	NA	TGTGCCGCGACAGGGGGTAATTTGAGGGAGCTGTTTTTT	CAATGGNLRELFF
TRBV4-3	TRBJ1-1	NA	NA	TGCGCCAGCAGCCAAGATGGGATTCCAGGGAACGCTGAAGCTTTCTTT	CASSQDGIPGNAEAFF
TRBV7-3	TRBJ2-3	TRBD1	NA	TGTGCCAGCAGCTTAGGGACAGCGAGCACAGATACGCAGTATTTT	CASSLGTASTDTQYF
TRBV27	TRBJ1-5	NA	NA	TGTGCCAGCAGTTTAACCACAGGGACCAATCAGCCCCAGCATTTT	CASSLTTGTNQPQHF
TRBV5-1	TRBJ2-5	TRBD2	NA	TGCGCCAGCAGCCGGGGGGGTCAAGGAGAGACCCAGTACTTC	CASSRGGQGETQYF
TRBV27	TRBJ1-2	TRBD1	NA	TGTGCCAGCAGTAGTATCCGCCGGGACAGGGGGCACGGCTACACCTTC	CASSSIRRDRGHGYTF
TRBV5-1	TRBJ1-4	NA	NA	TGCGCCAGCAGCTTGGTGACCGGGAATGAAAAACTGTTTTTT	CASSLVTGNEKLFF
TRBV5-6	TRBJ1-4	NA	once	TGTGCCAGCAGCTCGGGGGGGAGGAGCCTTAATGAAAAACTGTTTTTT	CASSSGGRSLNEKLFF
TRBV7-3	TRBJ1-1	NA	NA	TGTGCCAGCAGCTTACACCTCCGACAGGCGATGAACACTGAAGCTTTCTTT	CASSLHLRQAMNTEAFF
TRBV30	TRBJ2-3	NA	NA	TGTGCCTGGGATAAACTAGCTCGCACAGATACGCAGTATTTT	CAWDKLARTDTQYF
TRBV2	TRBJ2-3	TRBD2	once	TGTGCCAGCAGTGGCGGGGGGCGCCGAACAGATACGCAGTATTTT	CASSGGGRRTDTQYF
TRBV27	TRBJ1-2	NA	few	TGTGCCACTAGAGAGGTGGGGAGCTATGGCTACACCTTC	CATREVGSYGYTF
TRBV6-4	TRBJ2-2	NA	few	TGTGCCAGCAGTGCTCAAGGGGACGGGGAGCTGTTTTTT	CASSAQGDGELFF
TRBV5-1	TRBJ2-2	TRBD1	NA	TGCGCCAGCAGCAGGACAGGCCTCAGGAACACCGGGGAGCTGTTTTTT	CASSRTGLRNTGELFF
TRBV11-2	TRBJ1-2	NA	NA	TGTGCCAGCAGCTTAATTGACAGATTACTCAGCGGCTACACCTTC	CASSLIDRLLSGYTF
TRBV19	TRBJ1-6	TRBD1	NA	TGTGCCAGTAGTACTGGACAGGGAGGTTGGACACCCCTCCACTTT	CASSTGQGGWTPLHF
TRBV27	TRBJ2-3	NA	NA	TGTGCCAGCAGACACGACTATACACTCACAGATACGCAGTATTTT	CASRHDYTLTDTQYF
TRBV5-1	TRBJ2-3	NA	once	TGCGCCAGCAGATTAGCGACAGATACGCAGTATTTT	CASRLATDTQYF
TRBV28	TRBJ1-6	TRBD1	NA	TGTGCCAGCAGCCACCCCGGACAGGGATATTGGGATTCACCCCTCCACTTT	CASSHPGQGYWDSPLHF
TRBV19	TRBJ1-1	NA	NA	TGTGCCAGTAGCTCGACGGGGATGAACACTGAAGCTTTCTTT	CASSSTGMNTEAFF
TRBV28	TRBJ2-7	TRBD2	NA	TGTGCCAGCAGCGCCAGGGGACTAGTACACGAGCAGTACTTC	CASSARGLVHEQYF
TRBV2	TRBJ2-7	NA	NA	TGTGCCAGCAGTGAAGTAGCTGGGTCCTACGAGCAGTACTTC	CASSEVAGSYEQYF
TRBV25-1	TRBJ1-4	TRBD1	NA	TGTGCCAGCAGTGATTGGACAGGGAATGAAAAACTGTTTTTT	CASSDWTGNEKLFF
TRBV6-4	TRBJ2-1	TRBD1	NA	TGTGCCAGCAGCCTATCGGGACAGGCCCACAATGAGCAGTTCTTC	CASSLSGQAHNEQFF
TRBV27	TRBJ1-5	NA	once	TGTGCCAGCAGTTTATTCTACTCGGGGCAGCCCCAGCATTTT	CASSLFYSGQPQHF
TRBV6-1	TRBJ1-4	NA	NA	TGTGCCAGCAGGAACCTTCAGGGCCTGTTTTTT	CASRNLQGLFF
TRBV7-6	TRBJ1-6	NA	few	TGTGCCAGCAGCTCCACTCGGGGGGGGCTATATTCACCCCTCCACTTT	CASSSTRGGLYSPLHF
TRBV6-4	TRBJ1-1	NA	once	TGTGCCAGCAGAAACAGGGAGAACACTGAAGCTTTCTTT	CASRNRENTEAFF
TRBV28	TRBJ1-6	TRBD1	NA	TGTGCCAGCAGTTTTCAGCTTGCAGGGGGCAATTCACCCCTCCACTTT	CASSFQLAGGNSPLHF
TRBV5-1	TRBJ1-2	TRBD1	NA	TGCGCCAGCAGCACACCAGGGGGCGATGGCTACACCTTC	CASSTPGGDGYTF
TRBV19	TRBJ1-2	NA	NA	TGTGCCACCATCGGGGGACCCTCCTATGGCTACACCTTC	CATIGGPSYGYTF
TRBV4-1	TRBJ1-5	NA	NA	TGCGCCAGCAGCCAAGATACCCTCTTACACGGGGAAGGTGTTTGGAATCAGCCCCAGCATTTT	CASSQDTLLHGEGVWNQPQHF
TRBV9	TRBJ1-1	TRBD1	NA	TGTGCCAGCAGCGGACAGGGGTTCACTGAAGCTTTCTTT	CASSGQGFTEAFF
TRBV10-3	TRBJ2-1	TRBD1	NA	TGTGCCATCAGTGTCCAGGGGGCGGGAAATGGTGAGCAGTTCTTC	CAISVQGAGNGEQFF
TRBV7-9	TRBJ1-3	NA	NA	TGTGCCAGCAGCTTAGGTGGGGGCAGGCAGAGCTCTGGAAACACCATATATTTT	CASSLGGGRQSSGNTIYF
TRBV5-6	TRBJ1-4	TRBD1	once	TGTGCCAGCAGCTTGGAAACAGGGGCTAATGAAAAACTGTTTTTT	CASSLETGANEKLFF
TRBV27	TRBJ1-1	NA	NA	TGTGCCAGCAGTTTAAGTGGCATGAACACTGAAGCTTTCTTT	CASSLSGMNTEAFF
TRBV29-1	TRBJ1-1	TRBD1	NA	TGCAGCGTAGGGACAGGGCCCACTGAAGCTTTCTTT	CSVGTGPTEAFF
TRBV19	TRBJ1-2	NA	NA	TGTGCCAGTAGTCTCAGGACAGTGGCCTATGGCTACACCTTC	CASSLRTVAYGYTF
TRBV5-1	TRBJ1-4	NA	few	TGCGCCAGCAGCTTGAGAGACCCCAGGGAAAAACTGTTTTTT	CASSLRDPREKLFF
TRBV7-9	TRBJ1-1	NA	NA	TGTGCCAGCAGCGAACCCCCAGGTCACGCAGCTTTCTTT	CASSEPPGHAAFF